Detailed here is one T cell receptor (beta chain). This clonotype was counted at least ten times. Its antigen remains unidentified. Qualities for individual bases were not recorded, and no much larger clone is one base off. The sample's treatment or condition, from its label and the paper: allogeneic hematopoietic cell transplantation with graft depleted of TCRalphabeta T cells and CD19 B cells. TCRalphabeta/CD19-depleted allogeneic hematopoietic cell grafts were given to the transplant recipients, all of whom were children. This sample was taken from a study of T-cell reconstitution after alpha-beta-depleted transplantation in children (dated by TCRdb to about 2016). In terms of the full investigation: Using TCR repertoire profiling, the study followed T-cell immune reconstitution in a quantitative way in children after TCRalphabeta/CD19-depleted allogeneic hematopoietic cell transplantation. Beyond this particular receptor, the publication reports: Apparently early alphabetaT-cell count recovery about two months after transplant reportedly relied on only several hundred rapidly expanded clones derived from non-depleted graft cells. Over subsequent months, a decline in hyperexpanded clone frequencies was noted, and after one year, T-cell counts and TCRbeta diversity were mostly ascribed to newly produced T cells. The high TCRbeta diversity at day 60 in some patients was ascribed to recipient T cells and intrathymic progenitors that had survived conditioning.

Library preparation employed PCR. Sequencing was performed on an Illumina HiSeq 2500. TCR library preparation used molecular barcoding, with unique molecular identifiers applied to normalize quantification of the TCRbeta repertoire. The public reads were quality trimmed at Q25 with fastp and then assembled into clones with MiXCR by TCRdb, keeping productive beta chains. Records with the same CDR3 protein are collapsed into one entry carrying the most frequent genes and DNA. The table for this sample lists more than 200,000 distinct CDR3 sequences; roughly a quarter of them were counted only once. Roughly 2.6% of the sample comes from the top ten. The germline V gene supplies CDR1 SQVTM and CDR2 ANQGSEA. The CDR3 runs 12 residues from the cysteine to the phenylalanine. Only the CDR3 region is kept as DNA, spanning 36 bases read in frame from base 1. V has 7 bases trimmed and J has 2 bases trimmed; junction bases matching no gene number 4.

The receptor comes from a girl aged 2 to 9 with Fanconi anemia, due to receive a stem cell transplant. This material consisted of PBMCs, taken before TCRalphabeta/CD19-depleted stem cell transplant. The V gene is TRBV29-1 and the J gene is TRBJ2-5; TRBD1 matches 7 bases in the middle. The nucleotide sequence is TGCAGCGGCTCACAGGGGCAAGAGACCCAGTACTTC. It translates to CSGSQGQETQYF.